There are many counts of the clone carrying this TCR beta chain. Its antigen remains unknown. This specimen comes from a study of early T cells in non-severe SARS-CoV-2 infection. About the study: Unpaired chains resulted from sequencing bulk RNA of unsorted whole blood. Study-level findings and limits: VDJdb matching skewed toward anti-spike CD8 responses, missing private and CD4 specificities.

TCRdb processed the 5' RACE reads anew with MiXCR; each CDR3 protein has one entry. Of 25,000 to 35,000 distinct CDR3 sequences in the sample, less than 6.5% were seen once. Trimming pared 2 bases from V and 4 bases from J, leaving 9 bases between. Germline CDR1 is SQVTM and CDR2 is ANQGSEA. This CDR3 contains 13 residues. The chain links TRBV29-1 to TRBJ1-3, with D perhaps TRBD1 (6 bases). The receptor was derived from an adult who was a healthcare worker with PCR-confirmed SARS-CoV-2 infection or an uninfected control (not recorded which). The specimen was whole blood. The CDR3 region has the DNA TGCAGCGTTGAACCAACAGGGGGAAACACCATATATTTT. It codes for CSVEPTGGNTIYF.